Shown below are 8 T cell receptor beta chains from a single sample sequenced in a study of shared clonotypes between healthy human individuals. Sequenced by immunoSEQ multiplex PCR; TCRdb stores in-frame clones only, minus some. The data contain millions of clones, around nine tenths of them seen just once; the ten biggest clones take up 0.11% to 0.15%. Material for sequencing was naive CD4+ T cells sorted from blood. Subset: CD45RA+ positively selected. These receptors were taken from a man between 18 and 35 years old in good health.

The chain couples TRBV28 to TRBJ2-4; D gene uncertain. Trimming removed 5 bases at V and 6 bases at J, with 17 bases between. CDR1 and CDR2 (germline): MDHEN, SYDVKM. CDR3 size: 15 residues. The CDR3 nucleotides read TGTGCCAGCAGTCCCCACCTGGGGTTCGTAAACATTCAGTACTTC. This encodes CASSPHLGFVNIQYF.

The chain has TRBV7-2 and TRBJ2-1, with 16 bases aligning to TRBD2. V lost 4 bases and J lost 8; bases outside the gene matches: 2. The germline V gene encodes CDR1 SGHTA and CDR2 FQGNSA. This CDR3 comprises 15 residues. In DNA form, the CDR3 reads TGTGCCAGCAGCTGGGGACTAGCGGGAGGGGATGAGCAGTTCTTC. As protein: CASSWGLAGGDEQFF.

This rearrangement joins TRBV11-1 to TRBJ2-7; D not resolved. The V and J ends lost 5 bases and 3 bases respectively, with 8 bases between them. CDR1 and CDR2 (germline): SGHAT, FQDESV (reference sequence). The length of the CDR3 is 12 residues. The CDR3 DNA is TGTGCCAGCAGCGCCCAGAACTACGAGCAGTACTTC. Residues: CASSAQNYEQYF.

The chain combines TRBV6-6 with TRBJ1-1, with 8 bases identical to TRBD1. J gave up 0 bases and V 4 bases, and 7 bases lay outside the gene matches. The CDR3 sequence is 16 residues long. The germline CDR1 and CDR2 sequences are MNHNY and SVGAGI (reference sequence). The CDR3 loop reads CASSSGQGGMNTEAFF. CDR3 nucleotide sequence: TGTGCCAGCAGTTCAGGACAGGGAGGAATGAACACTGAAGCTTTCTTT.

The chain recombines TRBV20-1 with TRBJ2-1; the D is unclear. V lost 3 bases, J lost 5 bases, and 2 bases lay in between. Germline CDR1 and CDR2: DFQATT and SNEGSKA (reference sequence). The CDR3 sequence is 10 residues long. CDR3 coding DNA: TGCAGTGCTAGCCACAATGAGCAGTTCTTC. Translating gives CSASHNEQFF.

This chain uses TRBV6-5 with TRBJ1-6; 9 bases agree with TRBD1. Germline V gene sequence: CDR1 MNHEY, CDR2 SVGAGI. After removal of 6 bases from V and 10 bases from J, the junction contained 10 bases not matched to a gene. The CDR3 extends over 15 amino acids. CDR3 region: CASRGTGPAGSPLHF. CDR3 coding DNA: TGTGCCAGCAGAGGGACAGGGCCGGCGGGCTCACCCCTCCACTTT.

This chain uses TRBV4-1 with TRBJ2-7; D tentatively fits TRBD1 or TRBD2 (6 bases each). CDR1 MGHRA and CDR2 YSYEKL come from the germline V gene. The V end lost 0 bases, the J end lost 4 bases, and 13 bases lay between the germline ends. CDR3 length equals 15 residues. The CDR3 spells CASSQDGGTFYEQYF. Here the CDR3 DNA reads TGCGCCAGCAGCCAAGATGGCGGGACATTTTACGAGCAGTACTTC.

The rearrangement links TRBV18 to TRBJ2-1, with 9 bases that match TRBD2. The CDR3 runs to 14 residues. Trimming cost V 3 bases and J 6 bases; bases outside gene matches: 3. CDR1 and CDR2 (germline): KGHSH, LQKENI. CDR3 DNA: TGTGCCAGCTCACCCCTAGCGGGGACCAATGAGCAGTTCTTC. Encoded protein: CASSPLAGTNEQFF.